This section outlines one T cell receptor (beta chain) sequence together with its context. The antigen it recognizes is unknown. No base-level quality is on record; no much larger clone is a single base apart. The entry originates in a study of T cells in localized non-small cell lung cancer (dated by TCRdb to between 2020 and 2021). Notes on the research overall: T cell repertoires of 200 to 250 early-stage NSCLC patients were analyzed, with tumors being compared against uninvolved tumor-adjacent lungs. All 250 or so NSCLC patients in the cohort were treatment-naive and had localized lung tumors that were resected. The mean age of the NSCLC patients was roughly 70 years, with 120 to 150 men and about a hundred women.

Summary of the overall study and its limitations: Since the design was exploratory, TCR variables were selected using unadjusted p-values with no false-discovery rate correction. Higher blood T cell density associated with longer overall survival, while higher adjacent-lung clonality associated with shorter survival. A median of around 50 of the top 100 tumor clones were detected in paired uninvolved adjacent lung, and 28 of these tumor clones were also found among the top 100 clones of the paired uninvolved adjacent lung. Because multi-region sequencing of the tumors was not done, intratumor heterogeneity could not be ruled out. The highest T cell clonality was observed in uninvolved tumor-adjacent lung, where clonality exceeded that of tumor, suggesting that antigenic responses were more focused in uninvolved tumor-adjacent lung.

The CDR3 starts with the cysteine, ends with the phenylalanine, and has 14 residues. Only CDR3 DNA is held: 42 bases, read in frame from base 1. Reading the germline V gene (reference sequence) gives CDR1 SGHKS and CDR2 YYEKEE. V gives up 2 bases and J gives up 5 bases, and the segment between their germline ends measures 11 bases. At diagnosis, tumor, uninvolved tumor-adjacent lung and peripheral blood were collected and then preserved as a mix of FFPE and fresh-frozen material. For TCR repertoire profiling, blood samples were analyzed in the form of peripheral blood mononuclear cells. The immunoSEQ Assay was used to sequence TCR beta CDR3 regions from DNA. The study's own analysis went as follows. To compute T cell density, TCR beta template counts were normalized to usable DNA, which was estimated by amplifying housekeeping genes. Using the preseqR package, richness was estimated by extrapolating to 120,000 templates for tissue samples and 400,000 templates for PBMC samples. Clonality was taken to be one minus Pielou's evenness. Differential abundance testing on productive amino-acid clonotypes, with a minimum total count of 5 and an alpha of 0.1, was used to identify tissue-enriched TCRs. The Jaccard Index and the Morisita Overlap Index were used to quantify repertoire overlap between compartments. GLIPH grouped TCR beta CDR3s together with public tetramer-defined viral CDR3s, and a viral motif had to include at least three viral sequences and also show V-gene enrichment. The table was pulled from immuneACCESS by TCRdb, which kept in-frame rearrangements only. Such tables lose some clones; where checked, under half of the loss comes from unresolved V genes, and the rest has no known cause. D and trimming come from the DNA, and the V and J calls and clone size come from that table. The sample table lists about 35,000 clones, over 75% of them with a count of one. Roughly 17% of the sample belongs to the ten largest clones.

Recombination linked TRBV5-5 to TRBJ1-5; the D region possibly corresponds to TRBD1 (5 bases align). The sequencing used peripheral blood, collected before any cancer treatment. The sequence derives from a male donor at least 60 years old with stage III squamous cell lung carcinoma. The CDR3 loop reads CASSLGAPHQPQHF. The DNA reads as follows: TGTGCCAGCAGCTTAGGGGCCCCCCATCAGCCCCAGCATTTT.